What follows are 21 T cell receptor beta chains derived from one specimen sequenced in a study of cytomegalovirus exposure and HLA in healthy donors. 13 Jbeta primers and 60 Vbeta primers were used for the PCR. Here immunoSEQ multiplex PCR was the method, and the copy in TCRdb shows in-frame clones only, minus some. Altogether 150,000 to 200,000 clones are present, around 76% being singletons, with the ten largest covering under 3%. Sequenced material: PBMCs. The receptors here all came from a woman in her twenties or thirties in good health and CMV-seropositive.

This clone was seen once. V is TRBV5-4 and J is TRBJ2-5; TRBD1 agrees at 10 bases. The DNA end is more similar to TRBJ2-7, so the J call may be wrong. This CDR3 region has 14 residues. Looked up from germline, CDR1 is SGHNT and CDR2 is YYREEE (reference sequence). CDR3 in amino acids: CASSATGGQYEQYF. The CDR3, as DNA: TGTGCCAGCAGCGCGACAGGGGGCCAATACGAGCAGTACTTC.

The rearrangement links TRBV11-3 to TRBJ2-7; D is possibly TRBD2 (5 bases). From germline, CDR1 is SGHNT and CDR2 YENEEA. Between the trimmed V and J ends, which lost 4 bases and 3 bases, there was a span of 16 bases. The CDR3 is 15 residues long. CDR3 nucleotides: TGTGCCAGCAGCTACACAGATGTCCGGGGCTACGAGCAGTACTTC. It specifies CASSYTDVRGYEQYF.

This clone was counted once. The J gene is TRBJ1-1, the V gene TRBV28; 10 bases fit TRBD1. Germline V gene sequence: CDR1 MDHEN, CDR2 SYDVKM. The CDR3 length is 15 residues. V dropped 5 bases and J dropped 6; count of bases not matched to a gene: 9. The CDR3 DNA is TGTGCCAGCAGTCCGCGGACAGGGGGGGCTTCTGAAGCTTTCTTT. Protein: CASSPRTGGASEAFF.

The V gene is TRBV9, the J gene TRBJ1-2; D is possibly TRBD1 (5 bases). Germline V lookup: CDR1 SGDLS, CDR2 YYNGEE. Trimming removed 2 bases at V and 3 bases at J, with 11 bases between. The CDR3 extends over 14 amino acids. CDR3 sequence: CASSVKGRDYGYTF. CDR3 sequence (DNA): TGTGCCAGCAGCGTTAAAGGCAGGGACTATGGCTACACCTTC.

V is TRBV10-3 and J is TRBJ2-7; 8 bases are shared with TRBD1. This CDR3 is 14 amino acids long. Germline-derived CDR1 and CDR2 are ENHRY and SYGVKD. The J segment lost 4 bases and the V segment lost 4 bases, leaving 6 bases of the junction unmatched. CDR3 coding DNA: TGTGCCATCAGTGGACAGGGGAGTTGGTACGAGCAGTACTTC. This encodes CAISGQGSWYEQYF.

The CDR3 region is CASSLRQGLTPLHF. The CDR3 nucleotides read TGTGCCAGCAGCTTGAGGCAGGGACTGACTCCCCTCCACTTT. The chain uses TRBV5-4 and TRBJ1-6; D may be TRBD1 (5 bases). The germline gives CDR1 SGHNT, CDR2 YYREEE (reference sequence). The germline V and J ends were trimmed by 1 base and 13 bases, with 15 bases remaining between them. CDR3 size: 14 residues.

This clone occurred a few times. In nucleotides, the CDR3 is TGTGCCAGCAGAACCCGACACGATGAGCGGGGGATAAATGGTGATGGCTACACCTTC. Its protein product is CASRTRHDERGINGDGYTF. This sequence joins TRBV28 and TRBJ1-2; perhaps TRBD1 as D (5 bases). This CDR3 region has 19 residues. Germline V gives CDR1 MDHEN, CDR2 SYDVKM. Deletions cut 6 bases from V and 6 bases from J, with 32 bases between.

This clone was found once. J is TRBJ1-1 and V is TRBV18, with 7 nucleotides matching TRBD1. The CDR3 spans 15 residues. V lost 0 bases to trimming and J lost 5 bases; unmatched junction nucleotides: 6. The germline CDR1 and CDR2 sequences are KGHSH and LQKENI. The CDR3 region is CASSPPWAGGTEAFF. The CDR3, as DNA: TGTGCCAGCTCACCACCGTGGGCAGGGGGGACTGAAGCTTTCTTT. The variable domain in full, completed from reference TRBV18 and TRBJ1-1, reads NAGVMQNPRHLVRRRGQEARLRCSPMKGHSHVYWYRQLPEEGLKFMVYLQKENIIDESGMPKERFSAEFPKEGPSILRIQQVVRGDSAAYFCASSPPWAGGTEAFFGQGTRLTVV.

The rearrangement links TRBV19 to TRBJ1-5, with 7 bases that match TRBD1. Unmatched junction bases numbered 7, after V lost 5 bases and J lost 6 bases. The germline V gene encodes CDR1 LNHDA and CDR2 SQIVND (reference sequence). CDR3 length: 14 amino acids. The CDR3 here is CASSLDRASQPQHF. As DNA, the CDR3 is TGTGCCAGTAGTCTTGACAGGGCTAGTCAGCCCCAGCATTTT.

The chain carries TRBV6-5 and TRBJ2-3, with TRBD2 identical over 9 bases. The germline V gene has CDR1 MNHEY and CDR2 SVGAGI. Trimming removed 6 bases from V and 3 bases from J; junction bases left unmatched: 4. The CDR3 consists of 14 residues. For the CDR3, the DNA is TGTGCCAGCAGCCGGACTAGCGAGACAGATACGCAGTATTTT. This sequence encodes CASSRTSETDTQYF.

CDR3 sequence reads: CASSQDDGLGGYNEQFF. The CDR3 DNA follows: TGCGCCAGCAGCCAAGACGATGGGCTCGGGGGCTACAATGAGCAGTTCTTC. This chain uses TRBV4-3 with TRBJ2-1; possibly TRBD2 for D (6 bases). The germline gives CDR1 LGHNA, CDR2 YSLEER. This CDR3 spans 17 amino acids. V lost 0 bases and J 3 bases, leaving 15 bases between the germline ends.

The rearrangement uses TRBV7-9 and TRBJ1-5; 7 bases are a match to TRBD1. Germline assignment: CDR1 SEHNR and CDR2 FQNEAQ (reference sequence). V lost 6 bases to trimming and J lost 0 bases; unmatched junction nucleotides: 8. The CDR3 runs to 16 residues. The CDR3 sequence is CASSPGQNYSNQPQHF. The DNA for the CDR3 is TGTGCCAGCAGTCCGGGACAGAACTATAGCAATCAGCCCCAGCATTTT.

Within the sample, this clone is medium-sized (0.01 to 0.1%). V is TRBV6-4 and J is TRBJ1-4, with TRBD1 matching 7 bases. V lost 2 bases to trimming and J lost 7 bases; unmatched junction nucleotides: 1. CDR1 is MRHNA, CDR2 SNTAGT, per germline. The CDR3 loop spans 13 amino acids. This CDR3 reads CASSDRDSEKLFF. The CDR3 region has the DNA TGTGCCAGCAGTGACCGGGACAGTGAAAAACTGTTTTTT.

The V call is TRBV27, the J call TRBJ2-5, with a possible D match to TRBD2 (5 bases). The end of the DNA is better explained by TRBJ2-7, so the J call may be wrong. The CDR3 is 13 amino acids. Germline CDR1 MNHEY, CDR2 SMNVEV (reference sequence). The DNA of the CDR3 is TGTGCCAGCAGTTTCGGGGTTTCCTACGAGCAGTACTTC. Its protein is CASSFGVSYEQYF.

In regard to this clone: This CDR3 is missing its conserved last phenylalanine or tryptophan, likely due to a read error. V is TRBV6-5 and J is TRBJ1-2; TRBD1 aligns across 9 bases. With 5 bases clipped from V and 3 bases from J, the junction kept 4 bases outside the gene matches. The germline V gene has CDR1 MNHEY and CDR2 SVGAGI. The CDR3 spans 14 residues. CDR3 DNA sequence: TGTGCCAGCAGTACAGGACAGGGGTACTATGGCTACACCTCC. This codes for CASSTGQGYYGYTS.

This clone occurred a few times. The chain combines TRBV7-2 with TRBJ1-6; D remains ambiguous. The CDR3 length is 14 residues. The V end lost 2 bases, the J end lost 7 bases, and 9 bases lay between the germline ends. Looked up from germline, CDR1 is SGHTA and CDR2 is FQGNSA. The CDR3 nucleotides read TGTGCCAGCAGCTTAAGAGGAGTCAATTCACCCCTCCACTTT. Encoded protein: CASSLRGVNSPLHF.

The chain links TRBV5-1 to TRBJ1-1, with TRBD1 identical over 8 bases. Per germline, CDR1 SGHRS and CDR2 YFSETQ. V dropped 3 bases and J dropped 3; count of bases not matched to a gene: 7. This CDR3 contains 15 residues. Written as DNA, the CDR3 is TGCGCCAGCAGCTCCAGGGGGCCCATGGACACTGAAGCTTTCTTT. It translates to CASSSRGPMDTEAFF. The entire variable domain, with the rest obtained from reference TRBV5-1 and TRBJ1-1, is as follows: KAGVTQTPRYLIKTRGQQVTLSCSPISGHRSVSWYQQTPGQGLQFLFEYFSETQRNKGNFPGRFSGRQFSNSRSEMNVSTLELGDSALYLCASSSRGPMDTEAFFGQGTRLTVV.

This clone was detected only a few times. The V call is TRBV6-5, the J call TRBJ2-3, with D perhaps TRBD1 (6 bases). V gave up 5 bases and J gave up 4 bases, with 13 bases separating them. The CDR3 covers 14 residues. Germline V gene sequence: CDR1 MNHEY, CDR2 SVGAGI. CDR3 sequence (DNA): TGTGCCAGCAGTATGAACAGGGCAGCAGATACGCAGTATTTT. Translating gives CASSMNRAADTQYF.

The V gene is TRBV7-8, the J gene TRBJ2-1; 8 bases agree with TRBD2. J lost 4 bases, V lost 5 bases, and 13 bases had no gene match. Germline V gives CDR1 SGHVS, CDR2 FQNEAQ. The CDR3 runs 17 residues. The CDR3 region is CASSGERASGLYNEQFF. The CDR3 DNA is TGTGCCAGCAGCGGGGAAAGGGCTAGCGGGCTGTACAATGAGCAGTTCTTC. Using reference TRBV7-8 and TRBJ2-1 for the parts outside the CDR3, the full variable domain is GAGVSQSPRYKVAKRGQDVALRCDPISGHVSLFWYQQALGQGPEFLTYFQNEAQLDKSGLPSDRFFAERPEGSVSTLKIQRTQQEDSAVYLCASSGERASGLYNEQFFGPGTRLTVL.

J is TRBJ1-3 and V is TRBV9, with a tentative D call TRBD1 (6 bases). Germline values: CDR1 SGDLS, CDR2 YYNGEE. The CDR3 totals 15 residues. Trimming took 3 bases from V and 0 from J, leaving 10 bases between them. CDR3 region: CASSAWDTSGNTIYF. The CDR3, as DNA: TGTGCCAGCAGCGCCTGGGACACCTCTGGAAACACCATATATTTT.

The V call is TRBV7-9, the J call TRBJ2-1, with D tentatively TRBD2 (7 bases). Germline V gene lookup returns CDR1 SEHNR and CDR2 FQNEAQ (reference sequence). V was trimmed by 1 base and J by 4 bases, leaving 20 bases between them. The CDR3 has 18 amino acids. The CDR3, as DNA: TGTGCCAGCAGCTTAGTCTGGGGGGGGGCCCCCCTATACAATGAGCAGTTCTTC. It encodes CASSLVWGGAPLYNEQFF.